This TCR beta chain was captured in a study of blood T cell repertoires in COVID-19. Study information: Whether acute or convalescent, the COVID-19 samples came from the United States, Italy and Spain.

Data came from immunoSEQ multiplex PCR; TCRdb stores just in-frame clones and leaves some out. This table holds about 120,000 clones, roughly 76% found once. Trimming left V 1 base short and J 6 bases short, with 18 bases between. This CDR3 comprises 16 residues. Per the germline V gene, CDR1 is LGHDT and CDR2 is YNNKEL (reference sequence). This clone came up a few times. This TCR was sampled from a human donor in a cohort sampled during active COVID-19. The chain uses TRBV3-1 (or the pseudogene TRBV3-2) and TRBJ1-1; D perhaps matches TRBD1 (5 bases). Sequenced material: peripheral blood. CDR3 loop: CASSQVSRVDNAEAFF. The CDR3 DNA reads as TGTGCCAGCAGCCAAGTGTCCAGGGTGGACAACGCTGAAGCTTTCTTT.